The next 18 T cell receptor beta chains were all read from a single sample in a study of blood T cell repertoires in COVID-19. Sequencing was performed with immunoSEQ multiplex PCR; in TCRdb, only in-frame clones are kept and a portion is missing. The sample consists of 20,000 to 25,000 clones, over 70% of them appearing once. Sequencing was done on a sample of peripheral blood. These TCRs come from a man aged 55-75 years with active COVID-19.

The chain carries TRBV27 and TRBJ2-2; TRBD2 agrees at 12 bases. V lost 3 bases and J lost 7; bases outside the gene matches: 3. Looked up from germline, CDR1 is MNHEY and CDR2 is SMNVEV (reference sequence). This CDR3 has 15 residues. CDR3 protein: CASSFRLAGDGELFF. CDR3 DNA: TGTGCCAGCAGTTTCAGACTAGCGGGAGACGGGGAGCTGTTTTTT.

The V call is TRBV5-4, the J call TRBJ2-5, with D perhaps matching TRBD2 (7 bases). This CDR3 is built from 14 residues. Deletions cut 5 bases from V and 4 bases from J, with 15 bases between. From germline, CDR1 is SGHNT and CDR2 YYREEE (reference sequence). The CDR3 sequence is CASSMVGGGETQYF. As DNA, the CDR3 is TGTGCCAGCAGTATGGTAGGGGGGGGAGAGACCCAGTACTTC.

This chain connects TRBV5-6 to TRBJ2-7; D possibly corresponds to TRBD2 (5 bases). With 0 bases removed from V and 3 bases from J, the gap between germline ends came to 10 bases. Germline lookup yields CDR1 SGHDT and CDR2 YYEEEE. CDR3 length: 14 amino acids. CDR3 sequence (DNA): TGTGCCAGCAGCTTGGCCCGGGGTAACTACGAGCAGTACTTC. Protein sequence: CASSLARGNYEQYF.

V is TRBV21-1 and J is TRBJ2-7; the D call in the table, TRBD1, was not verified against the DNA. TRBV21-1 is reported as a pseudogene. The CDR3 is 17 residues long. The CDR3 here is CASSDLRYRRSSYEQYF. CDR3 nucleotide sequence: TGTGCCAGCAGCGACCTCCGTTACAGGCGGAGCTCCTACGAGCAGTACTTC.

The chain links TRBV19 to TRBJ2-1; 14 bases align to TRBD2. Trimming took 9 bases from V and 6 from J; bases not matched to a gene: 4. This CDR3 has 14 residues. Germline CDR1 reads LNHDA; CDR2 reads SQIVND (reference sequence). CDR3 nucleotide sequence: TGTGCCAGCAGACTAGCGGGAGGGCTCAATGAGCAGTTCTTC. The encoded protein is CASRLAGGLNEQFF.

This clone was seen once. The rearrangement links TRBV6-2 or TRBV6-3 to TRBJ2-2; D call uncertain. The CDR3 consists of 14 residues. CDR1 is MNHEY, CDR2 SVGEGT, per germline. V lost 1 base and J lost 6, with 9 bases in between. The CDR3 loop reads CASSYFTSAGELFF. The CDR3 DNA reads TGTGCCAGCAGTTACTTTACGTCAGCCGGGGAGCTGTTTTTT.

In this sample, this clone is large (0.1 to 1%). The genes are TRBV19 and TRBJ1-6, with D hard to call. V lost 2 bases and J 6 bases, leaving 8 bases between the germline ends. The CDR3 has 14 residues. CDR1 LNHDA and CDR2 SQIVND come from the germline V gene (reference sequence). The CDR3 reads CASSIQNTNSPLHF. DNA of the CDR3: TGTGCCAGTAGTATACAGAACACTAATTCACCCCTCCACTTT.

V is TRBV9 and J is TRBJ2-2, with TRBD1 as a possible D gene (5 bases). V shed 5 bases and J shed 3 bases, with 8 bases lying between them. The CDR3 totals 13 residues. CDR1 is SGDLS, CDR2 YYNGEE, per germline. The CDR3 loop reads CASRGAHTGELFF. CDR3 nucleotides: TGTGCCAGCAGAGGGGCGCACACCGGGGAGCTGTTTTTT.

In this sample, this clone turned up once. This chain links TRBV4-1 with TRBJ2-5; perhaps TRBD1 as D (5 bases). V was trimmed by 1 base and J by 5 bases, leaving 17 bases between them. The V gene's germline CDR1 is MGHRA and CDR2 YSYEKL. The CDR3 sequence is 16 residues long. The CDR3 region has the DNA TGCGCCAGCAGCCAAGCCTCCTTGGCAGGGTGGGAGACCCAGTACTTC. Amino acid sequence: CASSQASLAGWETQYF.

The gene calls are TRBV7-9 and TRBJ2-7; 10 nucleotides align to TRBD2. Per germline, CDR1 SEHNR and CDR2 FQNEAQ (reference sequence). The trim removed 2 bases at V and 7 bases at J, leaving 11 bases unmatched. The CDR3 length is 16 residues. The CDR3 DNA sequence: TGTGCCAGCAGCTTACAGGCTAGCGGGAGTGGAGGGGAGCAGTACTTC. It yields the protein CASSLQASGSGGEQYF.

Written as DNA, the CDR3 is TGTGCCAGCAGTGAACCCCAACAGGGGAATGAGCAGTTCTTC. This translates into CASSEPQQGNEQFF. J is TRBJ2-1 and V is TRBV25-1; 7 nucleotides line up with TRBD1. The V and J ends lost 2 bases and 7 bases, in that order; junction bases with no gene match: 5. The CDR3 length is 14 residues. Germline CDR1 MGHDK, CDR2 SYGVNS.

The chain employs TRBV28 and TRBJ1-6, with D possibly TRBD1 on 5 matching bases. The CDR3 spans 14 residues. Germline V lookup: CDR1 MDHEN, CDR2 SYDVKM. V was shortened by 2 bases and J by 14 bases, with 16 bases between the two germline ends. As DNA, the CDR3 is TGTGCCAGCAGTTTAGTTATTAGGGGTAGCACCCTCCACTTT. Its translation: CASSLVIRGSTLHF.

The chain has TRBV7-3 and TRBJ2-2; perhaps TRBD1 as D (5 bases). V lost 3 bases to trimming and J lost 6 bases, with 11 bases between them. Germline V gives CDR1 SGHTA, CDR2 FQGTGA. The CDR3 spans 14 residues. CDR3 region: CASSFVGAPGELFF. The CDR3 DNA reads TGTGCCAGCAGCTTTGTAGGGGCCCCCGGGGAGCTGTTTTTT.

The CDR3 nucleotides are TGCGCCAGCAGCTTGTCAGGGTTTAGTGAGCAGTTCTTC. Protein sequence: CASSLSGFSEQFF. V and J are TRBV5-1 and TRBJ2-1; tentatively, D is TRBD1 (5 bases). V lost 1 base to trimming and J lost 9 bases, with 11 bases between them. Germline V CDR1 and CDR2: SGHRS, YFSETQ. The CDR3 sequence is 13 residues long.

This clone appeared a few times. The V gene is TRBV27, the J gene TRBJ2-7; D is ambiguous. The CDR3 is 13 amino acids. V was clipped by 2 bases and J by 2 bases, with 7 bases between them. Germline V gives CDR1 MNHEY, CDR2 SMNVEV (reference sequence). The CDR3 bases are TGTGCCAGCAGTTTAGGGCCCCCCTACGAGCAGTACTTC. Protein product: CASSLGPPYEQYF.

The CDR3 region has the DNA TGTGCCAGCAGCCTTGGGACTAAACAAGAGACCCAGTACTTC. It translates to CASSLGTKQETQYF. The chain is built from TRBV5-4 and TRBJ2-5; TRBD2 matches at 7 bases. This CDR3 spans 14 amino acids. J was trimmed by 2 bases and V by 4 bases; bases with no gene match: 5. Germline V gene lookup returns CDR1 SGHNT and CDR2 YYREEE (reference sequence).

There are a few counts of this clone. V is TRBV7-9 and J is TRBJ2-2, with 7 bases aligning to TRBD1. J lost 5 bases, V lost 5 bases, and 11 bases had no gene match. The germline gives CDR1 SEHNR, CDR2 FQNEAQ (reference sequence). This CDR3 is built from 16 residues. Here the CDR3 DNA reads TGTGCCAGCAGCCTCCCTTGGGGCAGGGGGACCGGGGAGCTGTTTTTT. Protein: CASSLPWGRGTGELFF.

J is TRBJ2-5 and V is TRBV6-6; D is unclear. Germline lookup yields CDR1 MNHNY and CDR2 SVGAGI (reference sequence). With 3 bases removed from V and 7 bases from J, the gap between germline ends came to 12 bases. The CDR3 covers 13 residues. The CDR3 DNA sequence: TGTGCCAGCAGTTATGACTTCCGAGGGACCCAGTACTTC. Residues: CASSYDFRGTQYF.